The clone carrying this T cell receptor beta chain is a singleton in its sample. The sample is drawn from a study of blood T cell repertoires in COVID-19. Study in general: Samples came from the United States, Italy and Spain, spanning acute and convalescent COVID-19. From T cells, B-cell-depleted T cells, or PBMCs came the material, which was cDNA or gDNA.

Per the original data handling: Counts of nucleated cells, estimated from reference gene primer amplification, were obtained. Sequencing used immunoSEQ multiplex PCR; TCRdb keeps in-frame clones, though not all of them. That table furnishes V, J and clone size, whereas the DNA furnished D and trimming. Here the sample spans under 75,000 clones, more than 60% being singletons. The V gene end was trimmed by 9 bases and the J gene end by 5 bases; junction bases not matched to a gene: 7. The CDR3 is 13 amino acids. Germline V gene sequence: CDR1 SGHRS, CDR2 YFSETQ. The sequenced sample consisted of peripheral blood. This TCR came from a woman between 70 and 85 years old with acute or convalescent COVID-19. The chain employs TRBV5-1 and TRBJ2-5; 10 positions match TRBD1. The CDR3 sequence is CANRDRGRETQYF. CDR3 DNA: TGCGCCAACAGGGACAGGGGAAGGGAGACCCAGTACTTC.